These 8 T cell receptor beta chains were all obtained from the same sample, sequenced in a study of Graves' ophthalmopathy and Graves' hyperthyroidism. RNA transcripts provided the template for amplifying TCR beta CDR3 regions. First-round RT-PCR with HTBI primers preceded a second-round multiplex PCR. TCRdb itself ran the multiplex PCR reads through MiXCR, one entry per CDR3 protein. The profile shows around 470,000 distinct CDR3 sequences, around 14% of them singletons. Sequencing was performed on blood. All receptors derive from a woman in her twenties or thirties with Graves' ophthalmopathy.

Many counts were recorded for this clonotype. The chain uses TRBV7-9 and TRBJ1-2; 8 bases are a match to TRBD1. Germline lookup yields CDR1 SEHNR and CDR2 FQNEAQ (reference sequence). The CDR3 has 15 amino acids. The trim removed 7 bases at V and 6 bases at J, leaving 13 bases unmatched. DNA for the CDR3: TGTGCCAGCACCTTTAGCCGGTCAGGGGGCCATGGCTACACCTTC. The encoded protein is CASTFSRSGGHGYTF. Variable domain in full (rest from reference TRBV7-9 and TRBJ1-2): DTGVSQNPRHKITKRGQNVTFRCDPISEHNRLYWYRQTLGQGPEFLTYFQNEAQLEKSRLLSDRFSAERPKGSFSTLEIQRTEQGDSAMYLCASTFSRSGGHGYTFGSGTRLTVV.

This clonotype came up a few times. V is TRBV9 and J is TRBJ1-2, with no clear D. CDR1 and CDR2 from the germline V gene are SGDLS and YYNGEE. The CDR3 runs 15 residues. Trimming stripped 0 bases from V and 8 bases from J, with 17 bases between. Here the CDR3 reads CASSVEVEITMGYTF. The DNA for the CDR3 is TGTGCCAGCAGCGTAGAGGTGGAAATAACTATGGGCTACACCTTC.

This clonotype was picked up many times. This chain joins TRBV12-3 or TRBV12-4 and TRBJ2-5, with D unclear. The CDR3 has 14 residues. The germline V and J ends were trimmed by 0 bases and 1 base, with 6 bases remaining between them. CDR3 coding DNA: TGTGCCAGCAGTTTAGCGCCAGTCCAAGAGACCCAGTACTTC. Translated: CASSLAPVQETQYF.

This clonotype was seen at least ten times. This chain connects TRBV28 to TRBJ1-5; D gene unclear. Germline values: CDR1 MDHEN, CDR2 SYDVKM. The CDR3 is 14 amino acids. With 6 bases removed from V and 0 bases from J, the gap between germline ends came to 9 bases. The CDR3 region has the DNA TGTGCCAGCAGCCGAGCTTATAGCAATCAGCCCCAGCATTTT. As protein: CASSRAYSNQPQHF.

This clonotype was observed many times. The chain combines TRBV4-1 with TRBJ1-1; no reliable D call. V gave up 1 base and J gave up 1 base, with 4 bases separating them. Per germline, CDR1 MGHRA and CDR2 YSYEKL. The CDR3 sequence is 13 residues long. This CDR3 reads CASSQARNTEAFF. In nucleotides, the CDR3 is TGCGCCAGCAGCCAAGCGCGGAACACTGAAGCTTTCTTT.

The table lists this clonotype with many counts. J is TRBJ1-2 and V is TRBV9; a weak D match, TRBD1 (6 bases). This CDR3 comprises 15 residues. Between the trimmed V and J ends, which lost 0 bases and 2 bases, there was a span of 11 bases. Germline CDR1 is SGDLS and CDR2 is YYNGEE. In nucleotides, the CDR3 is TGTGCCAGCAGCGTAGATCAGGGGCCCAACTATGGCTACACCTTC. The encoded protein is CASSVDQGPNYGYTF.

This clonotype appeared many times. The J gene is TRBJ1-1, the V gene TRBV6-5, with 7 bases lining up with TRBD1. Germline V CDR1 and CDR2: MNHEY, SVGAGI. The CDR3 consists of 17 residues. The ends lost 2 bases at V and 5 bases at J; junction bases unmatched: 14. CDR3 bases: TGTGCCAGCAGTTACGGAAAAGAGGGGGCCAGGTGGACTGAAGCTTTCTTT. Translating gives CASSYGKEGARWTEAFF.

This clonotype was recorded many times. The rearrangement uses TRBV2 and TRBJ2-5; D is uncertain. The V end lost 1 base, the J end lost 4 bases, and 13 bases lay between the germline ends. The germline gives CDR1 SNHLY, CDR2 FYNNEI. The length of the CDR3 is 15 residues. The DNA for the CDR3 is TGTGCCAGCAGTGAAGTTGGGCAGCGTAGAGAGACCCAGTACTTC. Translation: CASSEVGQRRETQYF.